This T cell receptor (beta chain) was sequenced during a study of PD-1 blockade in classical Hodgkin lymphoma. Notes on the study in general: Compared with healthy donors, newly diagnosed patients reportedly showed lower baseline TCR diversity. CD8+ TCR diversity did not rise significantly by C4D1, unlike CD4+.

Germline V gene sequence: CDR1 SGHRS, CDR2 YFSETQ. Trimming cost V 6 bases and J 6 bases; bases outside gene matches: 7. This CDR3 is built from 13 residues. Only a few counts were recorded for this clone. The antigen remains undetermined. The repertoire was sequenced with immunoSEQ multiplex PCR; TCRdb's copy has only in-frame clones and lacks some. The sample lists about 22,000 clones, roughly 76% occurring once. Time point of the sample: cycle 4 day 1 (C4D1), after 6 weeks of nivolumab. Following autologous stem cell transplantation, relapse occurred in every patient, and exposure to brentuximab vedotin varied. CD4+ T cells were purified from thawed PBMCs by magnetic negative selection.

The gene calls are TRBV5-1 and TRBJ2-7, with TRBD1 identical over 9 bases. The clonotype originates from a human donor with classical Hodgkin lymphoma. The sample consisted of CD4+ T cells from blood, taken before the fourth cycle of nivolumab. CDR3 region: CASNLGDRAEQYF. The DNA of the CDR3 is TGCGCCAGCAACCTTGGGGACAGGGCCGAGCAGTACTTC.